Only a few counts were recorded for the clone carrying this T cell receptor (beta chain). In the original workflow: By means of reference gene primer amplification, nucleated cell counts were estimated. Sequenced by immunoSEQ multiplex PCR; TCRdb stores in-frame clones only, minus some. V and J calls and clone size are copied from that table; D and trimming were computed from the DNA. The sample contains around 270,000 clones, around nine tenths of which appear only once. The data originate from a study of blood T cell repertoires in COVID-19. On the study more broadly: Samples taken during acute and convalescent COVID-19 were collected in the United States, Italy and Spain. PBMCs, B-cell-depleted T cells, or T cells provided the cDNA or gDNA that made up the material.

V lost 5 bases and J lost 7, with 15 bases in between. Germline assignment: CDR1 MRHNA and CDR2 SNTAGT. CDR3 length equals 13 residues. The chain employs TRBV6-4 and TRBJ2-7, with a weak D call TRBD2 (5 bases). This TCR came from a man in his forties with acute or convalescent COVID-19. Sequencing was done on a sample of peripheral blood. CDR3 DNA sequence: TGTGCCAGCAGTACCACGAGCGGCGGGGAGCAGTACTTC. The encoded protein is CASSTTSGGEQYF.